This T cell receptor (beta chain) was sequenced during a study of blood T cell repertoires in COVID-19. The CDR3 contains 14 residues. V was cut by 1 base and J by 1 base, with 7 bases left in between. The germline CDR1 and CDR2 sequences are SGHTA and FQGNSA. The assay was immunoSEQ multiplex PCR, and TCRdb's table has in-frame clones only and misses some. The sample has some 41,000 clones, 88% seen once. The chain recombines TRBV7-2 with TRBJ1-1; the D is unclear. The sequencing input was peripheral blood. The clonotype originates from a man in his sixties with active COVID-19. This CDR3 reads CASSLGHENTEAFF. In nucleotides, the CDR3 is TGTGCCAGCAGCTTAGGGCACGAGAACACTGAAGCTTTCTTT.